This T cell receptor beta chain was obtained from a study of early T cells in non-severe SARS-CoV-2 infection. The CDR3 is 16 amino acids. Germline V gene sequence: CDR1 SSHAT, CDR2 FNYEAQ (reference sequence). From the 5' RACE reads, TCRdb called clonotypes with MiXCR, one entry per CDR3 protein. Of about 29,000 distinct CDR3 sequences listed, 4.5% are singletons. This clonotype was counted ten times or more. Sequence at one end of the junction differs from germline and may be a read error. The genes are TRBV7-7 and TRBJ2-2, with TRBD1 matching 9 bases. The specimen sequenced was whole blood. The TCR sequence derives from an adult who was a healthcare worker with PCR-confirmed SARS-CoV-2 infection or an uninfected control (not recorded which). The DNA for the CDR3 is TGTGCTAGCAGTAAAGGACAGGGGACGAACACCGGGGAGCTGTTTTTT. This codes for CASSKGQGTNTGELFF.